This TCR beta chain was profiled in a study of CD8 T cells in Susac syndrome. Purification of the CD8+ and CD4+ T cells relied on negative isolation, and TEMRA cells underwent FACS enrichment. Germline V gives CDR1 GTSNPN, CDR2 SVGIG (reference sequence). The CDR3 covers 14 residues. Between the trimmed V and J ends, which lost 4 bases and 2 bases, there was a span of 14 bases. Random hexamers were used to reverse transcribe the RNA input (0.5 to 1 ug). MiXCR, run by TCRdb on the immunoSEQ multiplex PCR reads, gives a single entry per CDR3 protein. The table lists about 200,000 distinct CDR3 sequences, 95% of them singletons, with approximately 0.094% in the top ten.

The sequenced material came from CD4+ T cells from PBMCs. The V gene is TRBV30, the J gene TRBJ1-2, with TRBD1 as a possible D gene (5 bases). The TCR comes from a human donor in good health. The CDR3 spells CAWIPRERNYGYTF. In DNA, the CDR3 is TGTGCCTGGATTCCCAGGGAGAGGAACTATGGCTACACCTTC.